This T cell receptor (beta chain) was sequenced during a study of vaccination and CD4 T cells after COVID-19. CDR1 MDHEN and CDR2 SYDVKM come from the germline V gene. V lost 2 bases and J 6 bases, leaving 13 bases between the germline ends. The CDR3 sequence is 14 residues long. The Oncomine TCR Beta short-read assay sequenced DNA from cultured CD4+ T cells. TCRdb processed the PCR reads anew with MiXCR; each CDR3 protein has one entry. In the table there are around 26,000 distinct CDR3 sequences, 35% to 50% of which are singletons. Indicated time point: late sampling 161 to 241 days after vaccination in three convalescent patients. Treatment denoted: roughly 11-day PBMC culture with coronavirus spike peptide pools or control peptides (ViraFEST assay). A remark on this clonotype: No antigen is known for it.

The sequencing used CD4+ T cells from blood, cultured in vitro, collected about 7 months after SARS-CoV-2 vaccination. J is TRBJ1-2 and V is TRBV28; TRBD1 is a possible D gene (5 bases). The sequence was collected from a human donor who had recovered from COVID-19. The CDR3 DNA follows: TGTGCCAGCAGTTTACGGGACCCCCACGATGGCTACACCTTC. As protein: CASSLRDPHDGYTF.